Listed here are 9 T cell receptor beta chains from one sample, sequenced in a study of cytomegalovirus exposure and HLA in healthy donors. PCR primers comprised 60 Vbeta and 13 Jbeta primers. Some clones are missing from TCRdb's copy, which holds only in-frame ones; the method was immunoSEQ multiplex PCR. Among around 130,000 clones listed, roughly four fifths were seen once. The sample consisted of PBMCs. The origin of the receptors is a girl aged 2 to 10 in good health and CMV-seronegative.

V is TRBV7-2 and J is TRBJ2-3, with 9 bases identical to TRBD2. The CDR3 runs to 16 residues. V lost 5 bases, J lost 2 bases, and 8 bases stayed unmatched. Germline V CDR1 and CDR2: SGHTA, FQGNSA. CDR3 in amino acids: CASSVAGTSFTDTQYF. CDR3 bases: TGTGCCAGCAGCGTTGCCGGGACTAGCTTCACAGATACGCAGTATTTT.

The V call is TRBV19, the J call TRBJ1-5, with D possibly TRBD1 on 5 matching bases. This CDR3 spans 15 amino acids. Germline values: CDR1 LNHDA, CDR2 SQIVND (reference sequence). V shed 1 base and J shed 4 bases, with 11 bases lying between them. The CDR3 loop is CASSIGQGRNQPQHF. The CDR3, as DNA: TGTGCCAGTAGTATAGGGCAGGGCCGTAATCAGCCCCAGCATTTT.

This clone was counted once. The chain links TRBV6-1 to TRBJ1-5; no clear D gene. Trimming shortened V by 3 bases and J by 7 bases, and 10 bases separated the two germline ends. This CDR3 contains 13 residues. The germline V gene has CDR1 MNHNS and CDR2 SASEGT. DNA of the CDR3: TGTGCCAGCAGTGAGAGGTCAAAACAGCCCCAGCATTTT. Translating gives CASSERSKQPQHF.

The chain is built from TRBV4-3 and TRBJ2-7; 8 bases are shared with TRBD1. The V gene's germline CDR1 is LGHNA and CDR2 YSLEER. The CDR3 runs to 14 residues. V shed 1 base, J shed 7 bases, and the junction held 6 bases outside the gene matches. The CDR3 is CASSQGTGPGEQYF. In DNA, the CDR3 is TGCGCCAGCAGCCAAGGGACAGGGCCCGGGGAGCAGTACTTC.

The genes are TRBV27 and TRBJ2-7; TRBD1 aligns across 7 bases. The CDR3 extends over 13 amino acids. CDR1 and CDR2 from the germline V gene are MNHEY and SMNVEV (reference sequence). With 4 bases clipped from V and 4 bases from J, the junction kept 4 bases outside the gene matches. The CDR3 DNA reads TGTGCCAGCAGTTCAATACAGGGGTACGAGCAGTACTTC. Amino acids: CASSSIQGYEQYF.

The gene calls are TRBV4-1 and TRBJ2-3, with 11 bases matching TRBD2. With 6 bases clipped from V and 4 bases from J, the junction kept 12 bases outside the gene matches. The V gene's germline CDR1 is MGHRA and CDR2 YSYEKL. The CDR3 covers 17 residues. The CDR3 bases are TGCGCCAGCAGTCCTTTCAATAGCGGGGGGGCGGCAGATACGCAGTATTTT. It yields the protein CASSPFNSGGAADTQYF.

The chain uses TRBV18 and TRBJ1-1, with D maybe TRBD1 (6 bases). The germline V and J ends were trimmed by 0 bases and 0 bases, with 14 bases remaining between them. Germline values: CDR1 KGHSH, CDR2 LQKENI. There are 17 residues in the CDR3. The CDR3 region has the DNA TGTGCCAGCTCACCACCAGGGGCGGGGGCGCTGAACACTGAAGCTTTCTTT. Its protein product is CASSPPGAGALNTEAFF.

The rearrangement uses TRBV27 and TRBJ2-7, with 11 bases identical to TRBD2. J gave up 0 bases and V 3 bases, and 10 bases lay outside the gene matches. The germline V gene encodes CDR1 MNHEY and CDR2 SMNVEV (reference sequence). The CDR3 has 18 residues. The CDR3 loop reads CASSFRRSLAGVSYEQYF. CDR3 nucleotide sequence: TGTGCCAGCAGTTTTCGCAGGTCACTAGCGGGAGTCTCCTACGAGCAGTACTTC.

The chain uses TRBV9 and TRBJ2-1, with 7 bases identical to TRBD1. V lost 3 bases to trimming and J lost 3 bases; unmatched junction nucleotides: 6. The CDR3 sequence is 15 residues long. Germline-derived CDR1 and CDR2 are SGDLS and YYNGEE. CDR3 bases: TGTGCCAGCAGCGCCCGGGACAGAAACTACAATGAGCAGTTCTTC. It is translated as CASSARDRNYNEQFF.